The 26 T cell receptor beta chains presented below share a single source sample, sequenced in a study of blood T cells in healthy people across ages. Alongside a J-beta primer mix, a sample-barcoded 5' primer served in a second PCR lasting about 7 to 12 cycles. In TCRdb, the 5' RACE reads were re-called with MiXCR into one record per CDR3 protein. The profile shows roughly 700,000 distinct CDR3 sequences, 20% to 30% of them singletons. The same sample was also studied in work on T cells of mothers and their children.

Sequencing was done on a sample of blood. The source is a boy between 10 and 17 years old in good health.

This clonotype was seen a few times. This chain joins TRBV15 and TRBJ1-4; 7 nucleotides agree with TRBD1. The germline gives CDR1 LNHNV, CDR2 YYDKDF (reference sequence). The CDR3 loop spans 16 amino acids. Trimming removed 2 bases from V and 3 bases from J; junction bases left unmatched: 6. CDR3 coding DNA: TGTGCCACCAGCAGATCCGGGACAGCGCCTAATGAAAAACTGTTTTTT. Translating gives CATSRSGTAPNEKLFF.

This clonotype was counted between two and nine times. The chain joins TRBV28 to TRBJ1-2, with D tentatively TRBD1 (6 bases). The germline V and J ends were trimmed by 6 bases and 7 bases, with 15 bases remaining between them. The CDR3 has 13 amino acids. Germline CDR1 and CDR2: MDHEN and SYDVKM. CDR3: CASRRDRMVGYTF. CDR3 coding DNA: TGTGCCAGCAGACGTGACAGGATGGTTGGCTACACCTTC.

This chain uses TRBV29-1 with TRBJ2-5; D remains unclear. Germline CDR1 is SQVTM and CDR2 is ANQGSEA. Deletions cut 5 bases from V and 7 bases from J, with 23 bases between. This CDR3 region has 15 residues. CDR3 in amino acids: CSVLETQNPLWTQYF. CDR3 sequence (DNA): TGCAGCGTTCTCGAGACACAAAACCCCCTGTGGACCCAGTACTTC.

This clonotype was observed a handful of times. This chain connects TRBV11-2 to TRBJ2-3; D not resolved. Germline V gene lookup returns CDR1 SGHAT and CDR2 FQNNGV. This CDR3 contains 14 residues. Trimming removed 3 bases from V and 4 bases from J, with 11 bases in between. Here the CDR3 DNA reads TGTGCCAGCAGCTTGTCGGCAGGACCAGATACGCAGTATTTT. As protein: CASSLSAGPDTQYF.

V is TRBV19 and J is TRBJ2-5; 7 bases match TRBD1. The better agreement between TRBJ2-7 and the DNA end casts doubt on the J call. Germline CDR1 LNHDA, CDR2 SQIVND (reference sequence). The CDR3 has 14 amino acids. CDR3 nucleotides: TGTGCCAGTAGTATTAGTCACAGGGGCTACGAGCAGTACTTC. This encodes CASSISHRGYEQYF.

The table lists this clonotype with a few counts. The genes are TRBV19 and TRBJ1-4; D is ambiguous. The V and J ends lost 3 bases and 12 bases respectively, with 23 bases between them. Germline V lookup: CDR1 LNHDA, CDR2 SQIVND (reference sequence). The length of the CDR3 is 16 residues. CDR3 nucleotides: TGTGCCAGTAGTATCCCTAGGTGGGCCCTGGAGGAGGAACTGTTTTTT. Residues: CASSIPRWALEEELFF.

This clonotype was counted a few times. The chain links TRBV5-1 to TRBJ1-4; D uncertain. V lost 4 bases and J 8 bases, leaving 12 bases between the germline ends. Germline V gene data show CDR1 as SGHRS and CDR2 as YFSETQ. This CDR3 has 13 amino acids. CDR3 residues: CASSPDIREKLFF. The CDR3 DNA is TGCGCCAGCAGCCCGGATATCCGAGAAAAACTGTTTTTT.

This chain links TRBV5-1 with TRBJ1-6, with TRBD1 matching 12 bases. The V and J ends lost 4 bases and 5 bases, in that order; junction bases with no gene match: 7. Germline V CDR1 and CDR2: SGHRS, YFSETQ. The CDR3 extends over 17 amino acids. CDR3 nucleotides: TGCGCCAGCAGCAGGGGACAGGGGGCTTTCGATAATTCACCCCTCCACTTT. Protein: CASSRGQGAFDNSPLHF.

This clonotype was counted only a few times. One junction end disagrees with the germline gene, perhaps due to a read error. The rearrangement uses TRBV7-8 and TRBJ1-3; tentative D call: TRBD1 (6 bases). Germline V CDR1 and CDR2: SGHVS, FQNEAQ. The CDR3 totals 15 residues. CDR3 DNA sequence: TGTGCCAGCAGCTTAATTACAGGGTCGGGAAACACCATATACTTT. Translating it yields CASSLITGSGNTIYF.

The table lists this clonotype with a few counts. The genes are TRBV4-3 and TRBJ1-1; maybe TRBD1 (5 bases). V was trimmed by 0 bases and J by 5 bases, leaving 13 bases between them. From germline, CDR1 is LGHNA and CDR2 YSLEER. This CDR3 comprises 15 residues. The CDR3 is CASSQDRASLTEAFF. As DNA, the CDR3 is TGCGCCAGCAGCCAAGACAGGGCGTCTTTAACTGAAGCTTTCTTT.

This chain uses TRBV20-1 with TRBJ1-4; 7 bases are a match to TRBD1. CDR3 length: 17 amino acids. Germline CDR1 DFQATT, CDR2 SNEGSKA (reference sequence). V shed 5 bases and J 0 bases; nucleotides not matched to a gene: 12. The CDR3 sequence: CSAAPIDRAATNEKLFF. CDR3 in DNA: TGCAGTGCTGCACCCATCGACAGGGCTGCAACTAATGAAAAACTGTTTTTT.

This clonotype was seen more than once but under ten times. The chain combines TRBV6-1 with TRBJ2-5, with D possibly matching TRBD2 (5 bases). The CDR3 contains 14 residues. The germline V gene has CDR1 MNHNS and CDR2 SASEGT. V was pared by 4 bases and J by 0 bases, with 9 bases between. The CDR3 DNA is TGTGCCAGCAGTGCGGCGGGTAACCAAGAGACCCAGTACTTC. This codes for CASSAAGNQETQYF.

The J gene is TRBJ1-1, the V gene TRBV20-1; 10 nucleotides align to TRBD1. Germline V CDR1 and CDR2: DFQATT, SNEGSKA (reference sequence). This CDR3 spans 13 amino acids. V trimming: 5 bases; J trimming: 8 bases; junction bases outside the gene matches: 8. Here the CDR3 DNA reads TGCAGTGCTGGTGGACAGGGGGGGAGAGAAGCTTTCTTT. It yields the protein CSAGGQGGREAFF.

There are a few counts of this clonotype. The chain carries TRBV9 and TRBJ1-2; D gene ambiguous. The CDR3 runs to 14 residues. The V end was cut by 0 bases, the J end by 1 base, with 7 bases between. CDR1 is SGDLS and CDR2 is YYNGEE in the germline V gene. The CDR3 nucleotides read TGTGCCAGCAGCGTAGGGCGGAATAACTATGGCTACACCTTC. This sequence encodes CASSVGRNNYGYTF.

The chain couples TRBV6-6 to TRBJ2-5; TRBD2 aligns across 8 bases. The J call may be mistaken, given a closer DNA end match to TRBJ2-7. The CDR3 spans 15 residues. The V gene's germline CDR1 is MNHNY and CDR2 SVGAGI (reference sequence). The CDR3 here is CASSFGGEVGSEQYF. CDR3 DNA: TGTGCCAGCAGTTTCGGGGGGGAGGTCGGAAGCGAGCAGTACTTC.

This sequence joins TRBV7-9 and TRBJ1-1; TRBD1 agrees at 7 bases. CDR1 is SEHNR, CDR2 FQNEAQ, per germline (reference sequence). The CDR3 length is 15 residues. Unmatched junction bases numbered 11, after V lost 5 bases and J lost 5 bases. The CDR3 is CASSPYGQAKTEAFF. CDR3 DNA: TGTGCCAGCAGCCCGTACGGACAGGCGAAAACTGAAGCTTTCTTT.

The chain recombines TRBV5-5 with TRBJ2-5; D is unclear. The V and J ends lost 8 bases and 5 bases respectively, with 22 bases between them. This CDR3 region has 15 residues. Looked up from germline, CDR1 is SGHKS and CDR2 is YYEKEE (reference sequence). The CDR3 is CASIPGITLGETQYF. The CDR3 DNA reads as TGTGCCAGTATACCGGGCATAACCCTCGGGGAGACCCAGTACTTC.

This clonotype has only a few counts. The CDR3 sequence: CAIRRTSGGADTQYF. Here the CDR3 DNA reads TGTGCCATCAGGAGGACTAGCGGGGGGGCCGATACGCAGTATTTT. The chain joins TRBV10-3 to TRBJ2-3; 15 nucleotides line up with TRBD2. V shed 6 bases and J 6 bases; nucleotides not matched to a gene: 4. Looked up from germline, CDR1 is ENHRY and CDR2 is SYGVKD. The CDR3 runs to 15 residues.

The chain uses TRBV28 and TRBJ2-1; D may be TRBD1 (5 bases). Trimming left V 6 bases short and J 10 bases short, with 13 bases between. The germline V gene has CDR1 MDHEN and CDR2 SYDVKM. The CDR3 contains 12 residues. As DNA, the CDR3 is TGTGCCAGCAGCCTGGGGCCAGTCGAGCAGTTCTTC. It specifies CASSLGPVEQFF.

This clonotype has just a few counts. The DNA for the CDR3 is TGTGCCAGCAGTTATGACTCAGAGACCCAGTACTTC. This codes for CASSYDSETQYF. The gene calls are TRBV12-3 or TRBV12-4 and TRBJ2-5; D is unresolved. CDR3 length: 12 residues. V shed 4 bases and J shed 4 bases, with 7 bases lying between them.

The table lists this clonotype with a few counts. The J gene is TRBJ2-5, the V gene TRBV29-1; 7 nucleotides match TRBD1. With the DNA end fitting TRBJ2-1 better, the J assignment may be wrong. Germline V gene data show CDR1 as SQVTM and CDR2 as ANQGSEA. The CDR3 has 11 amino acids. This CDR3 reads CSVDPRDRQFF. The CDR3 nucleotides read TGCAGCGTTGATCCCCGGGACAGGCAGTTCTTC.

The V call is TRBV20-1, the J call TRBJ2-5; maybe TRBD2 (5 bases). V lost 4 bases, J lost 4 bases, and 16 bases lay in between. The CDR3 contains 14 residues. From germline, CDR1 is DFQATT and CDR2 SNEGSKA (reference sequence). Here the CDR3 DNA reads TGCAGTGCTACTCGGGCTAGCTTTGGAGAGACCCAGTACTTC. It yields the protein CSATRASFGETQYF.

This clonotype turned up a few times. The chain combines TRBV28 with TRBJ2-7; TRBD1 is a possible D gene (6 bases). This CDR3 spans 14 amino acids. Germline V lookup: CDR1 MDHEN, CDR2 SYDVKM. V was shortened by 5 bases and J by 2 bases, with 13 bases between the two germline ends. The CDR3 nucleotides are TGTGCCAGCAGTACGGGGACAAATACCTACGAGCAGTACTTC. Amino acids: CASSTGTNTYEQYF.

This chain links TRBV28 with TRBJ2-7; D not certain. Between the trimmed V and J ends, which lost 4 bases and 0 bases, there was a span of 13 bases. This CDR3 contains 15 residues. Germline loops: CDR1 MDHEN, CDR2 SYDVKM. The DNA of the CDR3 is TGTGCCAGCAGTTCCCCCACTCCAAGCTCCTACGAGCAGTACTTC. It codes for CASSSPTPSSYEQYF.

The chain uses TRBV28 and TRBJ2-2, with 7 bases aligning to TRBD1. V dropped 5 bases and J dropped 0; count of bases not matched to a gene: 6. CDR3 length: 16 residues. Germline assignment: CDR1 MDHEN and CDR2 SYDVKM. The CDR3: CASSTTGTANTGELFF. DNA of the CDR3: TGTGCCAGCAGTACCACCGGGACAGCGAACACCGGGGAGCTGTTTTTT.

This clonotype appeared a few times. V gene TRBV12-3 or TRBV12-4 combines with J gene TRBJ2-3; the D is unclear. This CDR3 has 13 amino acids. V lost 2 bases and J lost 6, with 9 bases in between. The CDR3 DNA follows: TGTGCCAGCAGTTTATCACAGTCGGATACGCAGTATTTT. This translates into CASSLSQSDTQYF.